What follows are 6 T cell receptor beta chains derived from one specimen sequenced in a study of early T cells in non-severe SARS-CoV-2 infection. TCRdb re-analysed the 5' RACE reads in MiXCR, keeping a single row per CDR3 protein. The table lists 75,000 to 100,000 distinct CDR3 sequences, around 15% of them singletons. Input material: whole blood. These receptors were collected from an adult who was a healthcare worker with PCR-confirmed SARS-CoV-2 infection or an uninfected control (not recorded which).

This clonotype was detected ten times or more. This sequence joins TRBV11-3 and TRBJ2-2, with D possibly TRBD1 on 5 matching bases. V lost 5 bases and J 6 bases, leaving 7 bases between the germline ends. Germline CDR1 SGHNT, CDR2 YENEEA. This CDR3 comprises 12 residues. The CDR3 coding sequence is TGTGCCAGCAGCGAAGGGGCCGGGGAGCTGTTTTTT. Protein product: CASSEGAGELFF.

This clonotype has only a few counts. V usage is TRBV20-1 and J usage is TRBJ2-7; TRBD2 matches at 10 bases. CDR3 length equals 16 residues. CDR1 is DFQATT, CDR2 SNEGSKA, per germline (reference sequence). J gave up 2 bases and V 3 bases, and 10 bases lay outside the gene matches. The CDR3 nucleotides read TGCAGTGCTAGGACCTTTCTAGCGGGAGAGACCTACGAGCAGTACTTC. Translating it yields CSARTFLAGETYEQYF.

V gene TRBV12-3 or TRBV12-4 combines with J gene TRBJ1-5, with D possibly TRBD1 on 6 matching bases. The CDR3 has 13 residues. The V end lost 4 bases, the J end lost 5 bases, and 9 bases lay between the germline ends. CDR3 region: CASSSYRDQPQHF. CDR3 coding DNA: TGTGCCAGCAGTTCGTACAGGGATCAGCCCCAGCATTTT.

This clonotype occurred a few times. The chain recombines TRBV20-1 with TRBJ2-2; D ambiguous. With 3 bases removed from V and 5 bases from J, the gap between germline ends came to 7 bases. Germline values: CDR1 DFQATT, CDR2 SNEGSKA (reference sequence). The CDR3 contains 12 residues. This CDR3 is CSASPLTGELFF. CDR3 nucleotide sequence: TGCAGTGCTAGTCCGTTAACCGGGGAGCTGTTTTTT.

The chain couples TRBV6-2 or TRBV6-3 to TRBJ2-5; 11 nucleotides line up with TRBD2. The CDR3 has 19 amino acids. The germline V gene has CDR1 MNHEY and CDR2 SVGEGT. V was clipped by 1 base and J by 2 bases; unmatched bases: 12. CDR3 protein: CASSYLEGLAAPGQETQYF. CDR3 DNA: TGTGCCAGCAGTTACTTAGAGGGACTAGCGGCCCCAGGGCAAGAGACCCAGTACTTC.

Points on this clonotype: A read error is possible here, since a much larger clone lies one base away. J is TRBJ1-3 and V is TRBV7-9, with D unresolved. The germline CDR1 and CDR2 sequences are SEHNR and FQNEAQ (reference sequence). The CDR3 is 12 residues long. CDR3 amino acids: CASSFGGDTIYF. CDR3 bases: TGTGCCAGCAGCTTTGGTGGAGACACCATATATTTT.